Following are 21 T cell receptor beta chains from one sample sequenced in a study of shared T cell receptors in the human thymus. Produced via immunoSEQ multiplex PCR; TCRdb's table is partial and in-frame only. Here the sample spans 450,000 to 650,000 clones, around 82% being singletons. These same records also appear under a second study, on human thymus T cells.

The material sequenced was thymocytes. These receptors originate from a boy younger than two with a congenital heart defect.

This clone was recorded a few times. As DNA, the CDR3 is TGTGCCAGCAGTTGGTGGGACAGGGGCAGCTACGAGCAGTACTTC. This encodes CASSWWDRGSYEQYF. The rearrangement links TRBV28 to TRBJ2-7; TRBD1 matches at 10 bases. There are 15 residues in the CDR3. The V segment lost 4 bases and the J segment 3 bases; nucleotides outside the gene matches: 6. Germline V CDR1 and CDR2: MDHEN, SYDVKM.

CDR3 in DNA: TGCAGCGTTGATGCGGGAGGGAGCGGGGAGCTGTTTTTT. Translating it yields CSVDAGGSGELFF. The chain links TRBV29-1 to TRBJ2-2; the match to TRBD2 covers 9 bases. V trimming: 3 bases; J trimming: 7 bases; junction bases outside the gene matches: 3. CDR1 is SQVTM, CDR2 ANQGSEA, per germline. CDR3 size: 13 residues.

V is TRBV6-5 and J is TRBJ2-5; 7 bases line up with TRBD1. The junction had 11 bases not matched to a gene; V was cut back by 2 bases and J by 5 bases. This CDR3 has 16 residues. Germline CDR1 and CDR2: MNHEY and SVGAGI. The CDR3 sequence is CASSYVRQGLPETQYF. Written as DNA, the CDR3 is TGTGCCAGCAGTTACGTTAGACAGGGCCTTCCCGAGACCCAGTACTTC.

In its sample, this clone was seen once. The V call is TRBV5-1, the J call TRBJ1-4, with 7 bases aligning to TRBD1. The germline gives CDR1 SGHRS, CDR2 YFSETQ. This CDR3 contains 15 residues. The V segment lost 4 bases and the J segment 5 bases; nucleotides outside the gene matches: 8. As DNA, the CDR3 is TGCGCCAGCAGCCTCACAGGGGTTAGAAATGAAAAACTGTTTTTT. As protein: CASSLTGVRNEKLFF.

The J gene is TRBJ2-3, the V gene TRBV5-4; the D gene is possibly TRBD2 (8 bases). The CDR3 has 16 residues. Trimming took 4 bases from V and 5 from J, leaving 20 bases between them. In germline, CDR1 is SGHNT, CDR2 YYREEE (reference sequence). CDR3: CASSPRGGLAGDTQYF. The CDR3 nucleotides are TGTGCCAGCAGCCCCAGGGGGGGGCTAGCGGGAGATACGCAGTATTTT.

This clone has only a few counts. V and J are TRBV4-1 and TRBJ2-1, with D maybe TRBD2 (5 bases). Germline assignment: CDR1 MGHRA and CDR2 YSYEKL. Trimming cost V 4 bases and J 7 bases, with 17 bases left between them. This CDR3 contains 15 residues. The CDR3 DNA follows: TGCGCCAGCAGCCCCTCGAGGATCGGGAATAATGAGCAGTTCTTC. Translated, it gives CASSPSRIGNNEQFF.

This clone occurred once. The J gene is TRBJ2-2, the V gene TRBV28; TRBD2 matches at 8 bases. Losses at the gene ends were 6 bases for V and 1 base for J; bases not matched to a gene: 13. The CDR3 runs to 18 residues. Germline V gene data show CDR1 as MDHEN and CDR2 as SYDVKM. DNA of the CDR3: TGTGCCAGCAGCCCCCAGTCGCGGGAGGCCTTGAACACCGGGGAGCTGTTTTTT. It translates to CASSPQSREALNTGELFF. Filled out from reference TRBV28 and TRBJ2-2, the complete variable domain reads DVKVTQSSRYLVKRTGEKVFLECVQDMDHENMFWYRQDPGLGLRLIYFSYDVKMKEKGDIPEGYSVSREKKERFSLILESASTNQTSMYLCASSPQSREALNTGELFFGEGSRLTVL.

This clone is a singleton in its sample. J is TRBJ2-1 and V is TRBV6-5; D not certain. V was trimmed by 5 bases and J by 4 bases, leaving 3 bases between them. Germline CDR1 is MNHEY and CDR2 is SVGAGI. The CDR3 contains 11 residues. DNA of the CDR3: TGTGCCAGCAGTCAATACAATGAGCAGTTCTTC. It specifies CASSQYNEQFF.

This chain uses TRBV11-3 with TRBJ2-7; 7 bases fit TRBD1. The CDR3 has 15 amino acids. The V and J ends lost 3 bases and 3 bases, in that order; junction bases with no gene match: 8. The germline gives CDR1 SGHNT, CDR2 YENEEA. The CDR3 DNA reads as TGTGCCAGCAGCTTTCACAGGGGCTACCGCTACGAGCAGTACTTC. This codes for CASSFHRGYRYEQYF.

The rearrangement uses TRBV19 and TRBJ1-1, with 11 bases lining up with TRBD1. CDR1 is LNHDA and CDR2 is SQIVND in the germline V gene (reference sequence). There are 15 residues in the CDR3. The ends lost 5 bases at V and 7 bases at J; junction bases unmatched: 9. The CDR3 is CASSLSRTGGREAFF. CDR3 nucleotides: TGTGCCAGTAGTCTTTCCCGGACAGGGGGCCGTGAAGCTTTCTTT.

This clone turned up a few times. The V call is TRBV12-5, the J call TRBJ2-2, with D unclear. The CDR3 totals 17 residues. Trimming cost V 6 bases and J 5 bases, with 22 bases left between them. CDR1 LGHNT and CDR2 FRNRAP come from the germline V gene. CDR3 nucleotides: TGTGCTAGTGGAGCAGACTCGTTCTACCGAAGGACCGGGGAGCTGTTTTTT. Amino acids: CASGADSFYRRTGELFF.

The V and J genes are TRBV4-3 and TRBJ1-1, with 10 bases aligning to TRBD1. This CDR3 spans 18 amino acids. V gave up 5 bases and J gave up 5 bases; unmatched junction bases: 17. The V gene's germline CDR1 is LGHNA and CDR2 YSLEER. CDR3 region: CASSSTGPGTGDGTEAFF. The CDR3 nucleotides read TGCGCCAGCAGCTCCACAGGTCCCGGGACAGGGGACGGAACTGAAGCTTTCTTT.

The J gene is TRBJ2-3, the V gene TRBV5-1; 12 nucleotides agree with TRBD2. The J segment lost 6 bases and the V segment lost 0 bases, leaving 8 bases of the junction unmatched. Per germline, CDR1 SGHRS and CDR2 YFSETQ. The CDR3 has 17 amino acids. CDR3 residues: CASSLVPSGRAMDTQYF. The DNA for the CDR3 is TGCGCCAGCAGCTTGGTCCCTAGCGGGAGGGCCATGGATACGCAGTATTTT.

The chain recombines TRBV7-6 with TRBJ2-3; 8 bases line up with TRBD2. The CDR3 spans 16 residues. Trimming took 4 bases from V and 3 from J; bases not matched to a gene: 9. Germline V gives CDR1 SGHVS, CDR2 FNYEAQ. CDR3 protein: CASSSPSGPGTDTQYF. CDR3 nucleotide sequence: TGTGCCAGCAGCTCCCCTAGCGGGCCCGGGACAGATACGCAGTATTTT.

The chain is built from TRBV11-2 and TRBJ2-5, with 8 bases aligning to TRBD2. CDR3 length: 16 amino acids. Trimming at V came to 1 base and at J to 5 bases, leaving 9 bases not matched to a gene. Germline V gene data show CDR1 as SGHAT and CDR2 as FQNNGV. The CDR3 sequence: CASSLVLAGLRETQYF. For the CDR3, the DNA is TGTGCCAGCAGCTTAGTTTTAGCGGGACTAAGGGAGACCCAGTACTTC. The complete variable domain, with remaining parts taken from reference TRBV11-2 and TRBJ2-5, reads EAGVAQSPRYKIIEKRQSVAFWCNPISGHATLYWYQQILGQGPKLLIQFQNNGVVDDSQLPKDRFSAERLKGVDSTLKIQPAKLEDSAVYLCASSLVLAGLRETQYFGPGTRLLVL.

The CDR3 nucleotides are TGCGCCAGCAGCCTCTCGAGCGGCGGGAAGGTGGGAGGGCCCCTTGTGCAGTACTTC. Its translation is CASSLSSGGKVGGPLVQYF. The J gene is TRBJ2-7, the V gene TRBV5-1; TRBD2 aligns across 7 bases. The CDR3 covers 19 residues. The germline V gene encodes CDR1 SGHRS and CDR2 YFSETQ. Germline trimming cut 4 bases from V and 9 bases from J; bases unmatched to any gene: 28.

This clone was recorded only once. The rearrangement joins TRBV23-1 to TRBJ1-5; D not certain. TRBV23-1 is treated as an ORF (open reading frame) with a function not yet certain. Trimming pared 2 bases from V and 2 bases from J, leaving 10 bases between. The CDR3 is 15 residues long. CDR3 amino acids: CASSQERRGNQPQHF. CDR3 nucleotide sequence: TGCGCCAGCAGTCAAGAAAGGAGGGGCAATCAGCCCCAGCATTTT.

This rearrangement joins TRBV10-2 to TRBJ2-3; 12 positions match TRBD2. The CDR3 has 16 amino acids. Germline CDR1 and CDR2: WSHSY and SAAADI. V lost 0 bases to trimming and J lost 4 bases; unmatched junction nucleotides: 2. The CDR3 loop reads CASSESTSGRSDTQYF. CDR3 coding DNA: TGCGCCAGCAGTGAGTCGACTAGCGGGAGATCAGATACGCAGTATTTT.

This chain joins TRBV27 and TRBJ2-7, with 9 nucleotides matching TRBD2. Unmatched junction bases numbered 2, after V lost 3 bases and J lost 2 bases. The germline V gene encodes CDR1 MNHEY and CDR2 SMNVEV (reference sequence). CDR3 length equals 14 residues. The CDR3 bases are TGTGCCAGCAGTTTTAGCGGGAGCCCCTACGAGCAGTACTTC. It specifies CASSFSGSPYEQYF.

This clone turned up a few times. The chain employs TRBV29-1 and TRBJ1-1; TRBD1 agrees at 7 bases. Germline V gene sequence: CDR1 SQVTM, CDR2 ANQGSEA. The CDR3 covers 12 residues. V shed 6 bases, J shed 7 bases, and the junction held 8 bases outside the gene matches. Written as DNA, the CDR3 is TGCAGCGTGCTACAGGGGTCCATTGAAGCTTTCTTT. Encoded protein: CSVLQGSIEAFF.

This chain uses TRBV13 with TRBJ1-2, with D possibly matching TRBD1 (5 bases). V was cut by 6 bases and J by 0 bases, with 17 bases left in between. The germline V gene has CDR1 PRHDT and CDR2 FYEKMQ (reference sequence). The CDR3 is 16 residues long. This chain's CDR3 is CASRPQGGITNYGYTF. The CDR3 region has the DNA TGTGCCAGCAGACCCCAGGGAGGAATTACTAACTATGGCTACACCTTC.